This T cell receptor beta chain was captured by sequencing in a study of OX40 agonist ivuxolimab in advanced cancers. The assay was immunoSEQ multiplex PCR, and TCRdb's table has in-frame clones only and misses some. The data show some 69,000 clones, about 93% seen once. Trimming pared 2 bases from V and 5 bases from J, leaving 9 bases between. This CDR3 spans 13 amino acids. Per the germline V gene, CDR1 is SEHNR and CDR2 is FQNEAQ (reference sequence). Whole-study findings and limits: Not determined was the antigen specificity of the expanded peripheral T cells.

With autoimmune disease history or systemic immunosuppression, patients were excluded. As regards this clone: Its antigen is still unknown.

The material sequenced was CD4+ or CD8+ T cells sorted from blood, taken in a trial of the OX40 agonist ivuxolimab. This TCR derives from an adult with an advanced solid tumor such as melanoma, head and neck, liver or kidney cancer. The chain employs TRBV7-9 and TRBJ2-5; D remains ambiguous. CDR3 region: CASSLLVSETQYF. The CDR3 DNA is TGTGCCAGCAGCTTATTGGTTTCGGAGACCCAGTACTTC.